This entry lists 22 T cell receptor beta chains sequenced from one sample in a study of T cells in Graves' hyperthyroidism and ophthalmopathy. Authors of the study amplified TCR beta CDR3 regions from RNA transcripts. The TCR CDR3 first-round RT-PCR relied on the HTBI primer set. From the multiplex PCR reads, TCRdb called clonotypes with MiXCR, one entry per CDR3 protein. The sample lists fewer than 450,000 distinct CDR3 sequences, 15% occurring once. What was sequenced was blood. The source is a woman between 55 and 75 years old with Graves' ophthalmopathy.

This clonotype has a single count. This chain links TRBV28 with TRBJ1-2; D perhaps matches TRBD1 (5 bases). Germline CDR1 reads MDHEN; CDR2 reads SYDVKM. This CDR3 region has 13 residues. V was clipped by 6 bases and J by 5 bases, with 13 bases between them. The CDR3 loop is CASSPTDRYGYTF. The DNA of the CDR3 is TGTGCCAGCAGCCCGACAGACCGATATGGCTACACCTTC.

In this sample, this clonotype turned up many times. This chain connects TRBV29-1 to TRBJ2-7; D is unresolved. Trimming took off 4 bases at V and 1 base at J, with 8 bases between the two ends. This CDR3 spans 12 amino acids. Germline CDR1 SQVTM, CDR2 ANQGSEA. The CDR3 bases are TGCAGCGTTGTAGACGGATCCTACGAGCAGTACTTC. This sequence encodes CSVVDGSYEQYF.

This clonotype was picked up a small number of times. The V gene is TRBV20-1, the J gene TRBJ2-5; 9 positions agree with TRBD1. With 2 bases clipped from V and 5 bases from J, the junction kept 9 bases outside the gene matches. CDR1 and CDR2 from the germline V gene are DFQATT and SNEGSKA (reference sequence). The length of the CDR3 is 15 residues. CDR3 loop: CSARSMDRGGETQYF. CDR3 nucleotides: TGCAGTGCTAGATCGATGGACAGGGGTGGTGAGACCCAGTACTTC.

For this clonotype: A much larger clone lies a single base off, so this may be a read error. The chain couples TRBV6-1 to TRBJ1-2; D is uncertain. The CDR3 is made up of 15 amino acids. CDR1 is MNHNS, CDR2 SASEGT, per germline. The DNA for the CDR3 is TGTGCCAGCAGTCAAGCGGACGGGTCCAACTATGGCTACACCTTC. Amino acids: CASSQADGSNYGYTF.

This clonotype was detected ten times or more. This chain connects TRBV11-3 to TRBJ2-1, with 7 bases fitting TRBD2. Germline values: CDR1 SGHNT, CDR2 YENEEA. This CDR3 is built from 13 residues. The trim removed 1 base at V and 9 bases at J, leaving 3 bases unmatched. Here the CDR3 reads CASSLVAGAEQFF. The CDR3 bases are TGTGCCAGCAGCTTAGTGGCGGGAGCTGAGCAGTTCTTC.

This clonotype was observed at least ten times. The rearrangement joins TRBV28 to TRBJ1-5; perhaps TRBD1 as D (5 bases). The CDR3 consists of 12 residues. The V and J ends lost 6 bases and 7 bases respectively, with 10 bases between them. Germline CDR1 reads MDHEN; CDR2 reads SYDVKM. Here the CDR3 DNA reads TGTGCCAGCAGGGACATTTTACAGCCCCAGCATTTT. Amino acid sequence: CASRDILQPQHF.

This clonotype appeared many times. CDR3 sequence: CASSFIRLAGATYGNEQFF. CDR3 sequence (DNA): TGCGCCAGCAGCTTTATTCGTCTAGCGGGAGCTACGTACGGCAATGAGCAGTTCTTC. The chain joins TRBV5-1 to TRBJ2-1, with 10 bases matching TRBD2. The trim removed 2 bases at V and 6 bases at J, leaving 17 bases unmatched. The CDR3 has 19 amino acids. Germline CDR1 SGHRS, CDR2 YFSETQ. The full variable domain, completed using reference TRBV5-1 and TRBJ2-1, is KAGVTQTPRYLIKTRGQQVTLSCSPISGHRSVSWYQQTPGQGLQFLFEYFSETQRNKGNFPGRFSGRQFSNSRSEMNVSTLELGDSALYLCASSFIRLAGATYGNEQFFGPGTRLTVL.

This clonotype occurred many times. The rearrangement joins TRBV5-1 to TRBJ2-3; 14 bases match TRBD2. V lost 3 bases, J lost 2 bases, and 5 bases stayed unmatched. The germline V gene has CDR1 SGHRS and CDR2 YFSETQ. This CDR3 comprises 17 residues. CDR3 nucleotides: TGCGCCAGCAGCTCCGGACTAGCGGGAGGTCACACAGATACGCAGTATTTT. Translated: CASSSGLAGGHTDTQYF.

This clonotype occurred many times. This chain uses TRBV2 with TRBJ2-7; the D gene is possibly TRBD2 (6 bases). The CDR3 loop spans 11 amino acids. The germline V gene encodes CDR1 SNHLY and CDR2 FYNNEI. With 6 bases removed from V and 6 bases from J, the gap between germline ends came to 9 bases. DNA of the CDR3: TGTGCCAGCAGGGCGGGAATCGAGCAGTACTTC. Protein: CASRAGIEQYF.

The chain uses TRBV2 and TRBJ2-7; 7 nucleotides agree with TRBD1. The trim removed 6 bases at V and 6 bases at J, leaving 5 bases unmatched. The germline V gene encodes CDR1 SNHLY and CDR2 FYNNEI. The CDR3 runs 12 residues. The CDR3 loop is CASRGTVFEQYF. CDR3 DNA sequence: TGTGCCAGCAGAGGGACAGTTTTCGAGCAGTACTTC.

This clonotype was seen ten or more times. The chain recombines TRBV25-1 with TRBJ1-2, with a possible D match to TRBD1 (6 bases). V lost 6 bases, J lost 8 bases, and 22 bases lay in between. Germline CDR1 is MGHDK and CDR2 is SYGVNS. The CDR3 loop spans 15 amino acids. The CDR3 DNA reads TGTGCCAGCAGCGGTCCTTCATCGGGGGCCACAGGCTACACCTTC. This sequence encodes CASSGPSSGATGYTF.

Many counts were recorded for this clonotype. The chain carries TRBV30 and TRBJ1-5, with TRBD1 matching 8 bases. Germline V gene lookup returns CDR1 GTSNPN and CDR2 SVGIG (reference sequence). V lost 2 bases and J lost 10; bases outside the gene matches: 7. The length of the CDR3 is 13 residues. The CDR3 sequence is CAWSRQGIYPQHF. CDR3 bases: TGTGCCTGGAGTCGACAGGGGATTTATCCCCAGCATTTT.

The chain joins TRBV27 to TRBJ2-1, with D possibly TRBD1 on 5 matching bases. V shed 3 bases and J shed 4 bases, with 10 bases lying between them. Germline V gene data show CDR1 as MNHEY and CDR2 as SMNVEV (reference sequence). CDR3 length: 14 residues. CDR3 residues: CASSLTERYNEQFF. Here the CDR3 DNA reads TGTGCCAGCAGTTTGACAGAAAGGTACAATGAGCAGTTCTTC.

CDR3 DNA sequence: TGTGCCAGCAGTTTCGGGACAGGGGGCCTTATGACTGAAGCTTTCTTT. This sequence encodes CASSFGTGGLMTEAFF. The chain recombines TRBV6-2 or TRBV6-3 with TRBJ1-1; 12 positions match TRBD1. The length of the CDR3 is 16 residues. Germline assignment: CDR1 MNHEY and CDR2 SVGEGT. With V trimmed by 4 bases and J by 5 bases, 8 bases remained unmatched.

This clonotype has a handful of counts. The chain links TRBV3-1 to TRBJ2-3, with 9 bases aligning to TRBD2. The germline V gene encodes CDR1 LGHDT and CDR2 YNNKEL (reference sequence). The CDR3 loop spans 17 amino acids. V lost 0 bases and J lost 2; bases outside the gene matches: 6. The CDR3 DNA sequence: TGTGCCAGCAGCCAAGACTCCGGACTAGCGTACACAGATACGCAGTATTTT. Translated, it gives CASSQDSGLAYTDTQYF.

This clonotype was detected only a few times. CDR3 nucleotides: TGCGCCAGCAGCCAACAGGGACTAGCTGGCAATGAGCAGTTCTTC. It codes for CASSQQGLAGNEQFF. The chain joins TRBV4-1 to TRBJ2-1, with TRBD2 matching over 9 bases. With V trimmed by 2 bases and J by 6 bases, 5 bases remained unmatched. Germline V gives CDR1 MGHRA, CDR2 YSYEKL. The CDR3 loop spans 15 amino acids.

This clonotype was recorded at least ten times. V and J are TRBV7-2 and TRBJ2-7, with 7 bases matching TRBD2. The CDR3 runs to 13 residues. CDR1 is SGHTA and CDR2 is FQGNSA in the germline V gene. Unmatched junction bases numbered 1, after V lost 1 base and J lost 4 bases. The CDR3, as DNA: TGTGCCAGCAGCTTAGGGACTAGGTACGAGCAGTACTTC. Protein product: CASSLGTRYEQYF.

This clonotype has ten or more counts. The V and J genes are TRBV5-1 and TRBJ2-1; 13 bases fit TRBD2. Per germline, CDR1 SGHRS and CDR2 YFSETQ. Trimming removed 4 bases from V and 2 bases from J; junction bases left unmatched: 3. The CDR3 length is 16 residues. The CDR3 here is CASSTGTSGAYNEQFF. The CDR3 nucleotides read TGCGCCAGCAGCACCGGGACTAGCGGGGCCTACAATGAGCAGTTCTTC.

This clonotype was recorded at least ten times. CDR3 coding DNA: TGTGCCAGCAGTTTCCCCACCTACGAGCAGTACTTC. The encoded protein is CASSFPTYEQYF. This sequence joins TRBV28 and TRBJ2-7, with D hard to call. Trimming cost V 3 bases and J 2 bases, with 5 bases left between them. In germline, CDR1 is MDHEN, CDR2 SYDVKM. The length of the CDR3 is 12 residues.

This clonotype was detected ten times or more. The chain joins TRBV20-1 to TRBJ1-1, with 11 nucleotides matching TRBD1. Germline V gene lookup returns CDR1 DFQATT and CDR2 SNEGSKA (reference sequence). The CDR3 totals 15 residues. After removal of 6 bases from V and 2 bases from J, the junction contained 8 bases not matched to a gene. The CDR3 sequence is CSADGQGAANTEAFF. The CDR3 nucleotides are TGCAGTGCCGATGGACAGGGGGCAGCCAACACTGAAGCTTTCTTT.

This clonotype showed up many times. The rearrangement links TRBV6-2 or TRBV6-3 to TRBJ2-7; a weak D match, TRBD2 (5 bases). CDR1 and CDR2 from the germline V gene are MNHEY and SVGEGT. Trimming cost V 6 bases and J 0 bases, with 24 bases left between them. This CDR3 has 18 amino acids. CDR3 nucleotides: TGTGCCAGCAGACCACCCCCTAGGCGCGGGTCATCCTCCTACGAGCAGTACTTC. Its translation: CASRPPPRRGSSSYEQYF.

The chain combines TRBV7-9 with TRBJ2-3; 10 positions agree with TRBD2. V dropped 4 bases and J dropped 6; count of bases not matched to a gene: 7. The germline V gene encodes CDR1 SEHNR and CDR2 FQNEAQ (reference sequence). This CDR3 contains 15 residues. CDR3 in DNA: TGTGCCAGCAGCTCACTAGCGGGGAGGTTGGATACGCAGTATTTT. This codes for CASSSLAGRLDTQYF.